These 29 T cell receptor beta chains came from one sample sequenced in a study of regulatory T cells in long-lasting Graves disease. Time point given: newly diagnosed GD, antithyroid drugs for less than 3 months. There was RNA extracted from PBMCs, and the TCR library was made from it. Arm-PCR with iRepertoire HTBI primers amplified the CDR3 regions for these TCR beta libraries. MiXCR was run by TCRdb on the multiplex PCR reads, yielding one entry per CDR3 protein. Seen here are about 460,000 distinct CDR3 sequences, 12% to 15% observed once, and the top ten hold approximately 15%. These data were also filed under a second study, of T cells in Graves' hyperthyroidism and ophthalmopathy.

The sample consisted of peripheral blood mononuclear cells (PBMCs), taken at new diagnosis, from a patient treated with antithyroid drugs. The source is a woman aged 45-65 years with Graves disease.

This clonotype was seen once. The rearrangement links TRBV5-1 to TRBJ2-3; D may correspond to TRBD1 or TRBD2 (6 bases each). The CDR3 is 16 residues long. The germline CDR1 and CDR2 sequences are SGHRS and YFSETQ. With 0 bases removed from V and 5 bases from J, the gap between germline ends came to 16 bases. The CDR3 sequence: CASSLEGGRGRDTQYF. The CDR3 bases are TGCGCCAGCAGCTTGGAGGGGGGAAGGGGTAGAGATACGCAGTATTTT.

At least ten counts were recorded for this clonotype. This sequence joins TRBV28 and TRBJ1-1; TRBD1 matches 7 bases. Germline V lookup: CDR1 MDHEN, CDR2 SYDVKM. The V gene end was trimmed by 6 bases and the J gene end by 0 bases; junction bases not matched to a gene: 19. The CDR3 is 19 residues long. Written as DNA, the CDR3 is TGTGCCAGCAGCGCACATTGGATCTTGGACAGGTTAATGAACACTGAAGCTTTCTTT. This codes for CASSAHWILDRLMNTEAFF.

The chain is built from TRBV7-3 and TRBJ2-2; the match to TRBD2 covers 10 bases. CDR3 length: 17 amino acids. V lost 5 bases and J lost 5; bases outside the gene matches: 11. Germline V gene lookup returns CDR1 SGHTA and CDR2 FQGTGA. This chain's CDR3 is CASSPSPVLAGTGELFF. In DNA form, the CDR3 reads TGTGCCAGCAGCCCCTCCCCGGTACTAGCGGGGACCGGGGAGCTGTTTTTT.

This clonotype has at least ten counts. This sequence joins TRBV20-1 and TRBJ1-5; 8 bases agree with TRBD1. The germline V gene has CDR1 DFQATT and CDR2 SNEGSKA (reference sequence). The CDR3 is made up of 14 amino acids. V lost 5 bases and J lost 0; bases outside the gene matches: 3. CDR3 amino acids: CSAGGQGSNQPQHF. The CDR3 DNA is TGCAGTGCTGGCGGACAGGGTAGCAATCAGCCCCAGCATTTT.

This clonotype was counted at least ten times. The chain recombines TRBV6-1 with TRBJ1-5; D may be TRBD1 (5 bases). Germline CDR1 and CDR2: MNHNS and SASEGT. V was trimmed by 4 bases and J by 4 bases, leaving 11 bases between them. This CDR3 spans 14 amino acids. The CDR3 coding sequence is TGTGCCAGCAGTGCCAGGGAAATAAATCAGCCCCAGCATTTT. As protein: CASSAREINQPQHF.

Written as DNA, the CDR3 is TGTGCCAGCACTCCTGGCAGGGACATTCAGTACTTC. Its translation is CASTPGRDIQYF. This chain uses TRBV6-1 with TRBJ2-4; the D gene is possibly TRBD1 (5 bases). CDR3 length equals 12 residues. Trimming removed 7 bases from V and 8 bases from J, with 12 bases in between. The V gene's germline CDR1 is MNHNS and CDR2 SASEGT.

This clonotype showed up many times. This chain links TRBV5-1 with TRBJ1-1; 9 bases match TRBD1. V was pared by 4 bases and J by 6 bases, with 7 bases of the junction left unmatched. The CDR3 covers 14 residues. Germline lookup yields CDR1 SGHRS and CDR2 YFSETQ. The CDR3 here is CASSGGQGRAEAFF. CDR3 sequence (DNA): TGCGCCAGCAGCGGGGGACAGGGAAGGGCTGAAGCTTTCTTT.

This clonotype was counted many times. The rearrangement uses TRBV28 and TRBJ2-7, with D tentatively TRBD1 (6 bases). The CDR3 totals 14 residues. Germline V gene lookup returns CDR1 MDHEN and CDR2 SYDVKM. The V end lost 6 bases, the J end lost 4 bases, and 16 bases lay between the germline ends. The CDR3 spells CASSRPQGVYEQYF. DNA of the CDR3: TGTGCCAGCAGCCGTCCACAGGGCGTTTACGAGCAGTACTTC.

This clonotype has ten or more counts. The V and J genes are TRBV12-3 or TRBV12-4 and TRBJ1-4, with TRBD1 as a possible D gene (6 bases). V lost 5 bases and J lost 7, with 17 bases in between. The CDR3 runs 15 residues. The CDR3 bases are TGTGCCAGCAGTACCAACAGGGAGGGTTTTGAAAAACTGTTTTTT. Protein product: CASSTNREGFEKLFF.

This clonotype occurred many times. The V and J genes are TRBV13 and TRBJ2-7; D might be TRBD1 (6 bases). Germline V gene lookup returns CDR1 PRHDT and CDR2 FYEKMQ (reference sequence). The CDR3 totals 16 residues. Trimming removed 1 base at V and 3 bases at J, with 16 bases between. CDR3 DNA: TGTGCCAGCAGCTTAGCCCAACAGGGTTGGGGCTACGAGCAGTACTTC. Its translation: CASSLAQQGWGYEQYF.

This clonotype was seen at least ten times. J is TRBJ2-2 and V is TRBV6-1, with 7 bases that match TRBD2. This CDR3 is 14 amino acids long. CDR1 is MNHNS and CDR2 is SASEGT in the germline V gene. J gave up 4 bases and V 5 bases, and 4 bases lay outside the gene matches. CDR3 amino acids: CASSPGRPTGELFF. The CDR3 DNA sequence: TGTGCCAGCAGTCCCGGGAGGCCCACCGGGGAGCTGTTTTTT.

This clonotype was detected a few times. The chain has TRBV12-3 or TRBV12-4 and TRBJ2-7, with TRBD1 matching 11 bases. With V trimmed by 5 bases and J by 2 bases, 5 bases remained unmatched. This CDR3 region has 15 residues. The CDR3 DNA reads TGTGCCAGCAGTCCCAGGGACAGGGGGGCCTACGAGCAGTACTTC. Translated: CASSPRDRGAYEQYF.

On this clonotype: A clone one base away is much larger, so this may be a read error. The V and J genes are TRBV5-1 and TRBJ2-3, with TRBD1 identical over 7 bases. Germline CDR1 is SGHRS and CDR2 is YFSETQ. The CDR3 is made up of 16 amino acids. J was trimmed by 0 bases and V by 4 bases; bases with no gene match: 8. The CDR3 here is CASSPQSGQSTDTQYF. For the CDR3, the DNA is TGCGCCAGCAGCCCACAGTCGGGACAGAGCACAGATACGCAGTATTTT.

In its sample, this clonotype was seen many times. This chain connects TRBV28 to TRBJ2-1; no firm D call. The CDR3 contains 13 residues. The ends were cut back, 2 bases at V and 8 bases at J, with 10 bases in the middle. The V gene's germline CDR1 is MDHEN and CDR2 SYDVKM. CDR3 protein: CASSLTQFDEQFF. For the CDR3, the DNA is TGTGCCAGCAGTTTAACCCAATTCGATGAGCAGTTCTTC.

The rearrangement uses TRBV29-1 and TRBJ1-1; TRBD1 matches 7 bases. Trimming removed 5 bases from V and 7 bases from J; junction bases left unmatched: 10. Per the germline V gene, CDR1 is SQVTM and CDR2 is ANQGSEA. There are 13 residues in the CDR3. The CDR3 reads CSVFRDSDGEAFF. The CDR3 DNA follows: TGCAGCGTTTTCCGGGACAGTGATGGTGAAGCTTTCTTT.

This clonotype was observed at least ten times. V usage is TRBV3-1 and J usage is TRBJ2-1; a weak D match, TRBD2 (5 bases). The CDR3 contains 14 residues. Germline V gene sequence: CDR1 LGHDT, CDR2 YNNKEL (reference sequence). Trimming shortened V by 9 bases and J by 9 bases, and 21 bases separated the two germline ends. The CDR3 region is CARNRGLLDTEQFF. CDR3 coding DNA: TGTGCCAGGAACCGTGGCTTACTAGATACTGAGCAGTTCTTC.

This clonotype came up many times. The genes are TRBV10-1 and TRBJ2-1; TRBD2 might be the D (6 bases). V lost 0 bases to trimming and J lost 7 bases, with 13 bases between them. The CDR3 covers 15 residues. Germline CDR1 WNHNN, CDR2 SYGVQD (reference sequence). CDR3 bases: TGCGCCAGCAGTGAGTCATGGGGCCGGGGGAATGAGCAGTTCTTC. It is translated as CASSESWGRGNEQFF.

This clonotype appeared many times. The chain is built from TRBV28 and TRBJ2-7, with a tentative D call TRBD2 (5 bases). The CDR3 contains 13 residues. The germline V and J ends were trimmed by 5 bases and 3 bases, with 11 bases remaining between them. The germline V gene encodes CDR1 MDHEN and CDR2 SYDVKM. The CDR3 region is CASSAEDRYEQYF. The CDR3 region has the DNA TGTGCCAGCAGTGCGGAGGACCGCTACGAGCAGTACTTC.

Note on this clonotype: Given a much more abundant clone one base away, this may be a read error. DNA for the CDR3: TGTGCCAGCACCTCGCCAGGGGAACAAAACACCATATATTTT. Its translation: CASTSPGEQNTIYF. The genes are TRBV11-2 and TRBJ1-3; perhaps TRBD1 as D (6 bases). This CDR3 comprises 14 residues. Germline-derived CDR1 and CDR2 are SGHAT and FQNNGV. Trimming removed 7 bases at V and 6 bases at J, with 16 bases between.

The chain has TRBV4-1 and TRBJ1-5; maybe TRBD1 (6 bases). Germline values: CDR1 MGHRA, CDR2 YSYEKL. The CDR3 runs to 18 residues. V was trimmed by 8 bases and J by 0 bases, leaving 23 bases between them. The CDR3 DNA reads TGCGCCAGCTCCAGGAACAGGGAGAGTTTGTATAGCAATCAGCCCCAGCATTTT. It encodes CASSRNRESLYSNQPQHF.

The sample holds many counts of this clonotype. The chain uses TRBV28 and TRBJ2-7; a weak D match, TRBD1 (6 bases). The CDR3 totals 15 residues. Deletions cut 5 bases from V and 6 bases from J, with 20 bases between. CDR1 is MDHEN and CDR2 is SYDVKM in the germline V gene. The CDR3 DNA is TGTGCCAGCAGTGCGCCCTGGGACAAAGAATCCGAGCAGTACTTC. It translates to CASSAPWDKESEQYF. The whole variable domain, filled in from reference TRBV28 and TRBJ2-7, reads DVKVTQSSRYLVKRTGEKVFLECVQDMDHENMFWYRQDPGLGLRLIYFSYDVKMKEKGDIPEGYSVSREKKERFSLILESASTNQTSMYLCASSAPWDKESEQYFGPGTRLTVT.

The CDR3 protein is CASTTSGNSLETQYF. Written as DNA, the CDR3 is TGTGCCAGCACTACTAGCGGGAATTCACTCGAGACCCAGTACTTC. The chain is built from TRBV6-1 and TRBJ2-5, with TRBD2 matching over 10 bases. Germline-derived CDR1 and CDR2 are MNHNS and SASEGT. The CDR3 loop spans 15 amino acids. The junction had 10 bases not matched to a gene; V was cut back by 7 bases and J by 5 bases.

V usage is TRBV29-1 and J usage is TRBJ2-2; no reliable D call. V was shortened by 2 bases and J by 2 bases, with 3 bases between the two germline ends. Germline V gives CDR1 SQVTM, CDR2 ANQGSEA. The CDR3 spans 12 residues. As DNA, the CDR3 is TGCAGCGTTGAAAAAAACACCGGGGAGCTGTTTTTT. This gives the protein CSVEKNTGELFF.

This clonotype was detected only a few times. The J gene is TRBJ2-3, the V gene TRBV19; 13 bases agree with TRBD2. CDR1 and CDR2 from the germline V gene are LNHDA and SQIVND (reference sequence). The length of the CDR3 is 17 residues. The V gene end was trimmed by 3 bases and the J gene end by 5 bases; junction bases not matched to a gene: 8. DNA for the CDR3: TGTGCCAGTAGTATCTCCACTAGCGGGAGGGCCTTAGATACGCAGTATTTT. Protein: CASSISTSGRALDTQYF.

There are many counts of this clonotype. The gene calls are TRBV28 and TRBJ2-2; 11 nucleotides line up with TRBD2. CDR3 length: 19 residues. Germline V gives CDR1 MDHEN, CDR2 SYDVKM. The V gene end was trimmed by 6 bases and the J gene end by 3 bases; junction bases not matched to a gene: 15. CDR3 coding DNA: TGTGCCAGCAGCCTATCCGGGGTTGGGACTAGCGGAGACACCGGGGAGCTGTTTTTT. Translating gives CASSLSGVGTSGDTGELFF.

This clonotype was seen ten or more times. J is TRBJ1-2 and V is TRBV28, with D unresolved. Looked up from germline, CDR1 is MDHEN and CDR2 is SYDVKM. V gave up 3 bases and J gave up 4 bases, with 9 bases separating them. This CDR3 has 13 residues. In DNA form, the CDR3 reads TGTGCCAGCAGTTTGGAGGGAGTCTATGGCTACACCTTC. This encodes CASSLEGVYGYTF.

Only one count was recorded for this clonotype. Mismatch with germline at one junction end may stem from a read error. The CDR3 sequence: CAGSYTSGRGNEQFF. CDR3 coding DNA: TGTGCCGGCAGCTACACTAGCGGGAGAGGGAATGAGCAGTTCTTC. This chain uses TRBV7-9 with TRBJ2-1; 11 bases are a match to TRBD2. CDR3 length equals 15 residues. Germline CDR1 SEHNR, CDR2 FQNEAQ (reference sequence).

This chain links TRBV6-1 with TRBJ2-7, with 8 positions matching TRBD2. The CDR3 is made up of 16 amino acids. Losses at the gene ends were 6 bases for V and 2 bases for J; bases not matched to a gene: 12. Germline assignment: CDR1 MNHNS and CDR2 SASEGT. The chain's CDR3 is CASRKAGLVGPYEQYF. Here the CDR3 DNA reads TGTGCCAGCAGAAAAGCGGGACTAGTGGGACCCTACGAGCAGTACTTC.

As regards this clonotype: It may be a read error: a sequence one base away is much more abundant. This chain uses TRBV5-1 with TRBJ2-2; possibly TRBD2 for D (6 bases). Germline assignment: CDR1 SGHRS and CDR2 YFSETQ. The CDR3 runs 17 residues. The CDR3 loop reads CASSLVVASENTGEPFF. CDR3 DNA: TGCGCCAGCAGCTTGGTGGTTGCTAGCGAGAACACCGGGGAGCCGTTTTTT.